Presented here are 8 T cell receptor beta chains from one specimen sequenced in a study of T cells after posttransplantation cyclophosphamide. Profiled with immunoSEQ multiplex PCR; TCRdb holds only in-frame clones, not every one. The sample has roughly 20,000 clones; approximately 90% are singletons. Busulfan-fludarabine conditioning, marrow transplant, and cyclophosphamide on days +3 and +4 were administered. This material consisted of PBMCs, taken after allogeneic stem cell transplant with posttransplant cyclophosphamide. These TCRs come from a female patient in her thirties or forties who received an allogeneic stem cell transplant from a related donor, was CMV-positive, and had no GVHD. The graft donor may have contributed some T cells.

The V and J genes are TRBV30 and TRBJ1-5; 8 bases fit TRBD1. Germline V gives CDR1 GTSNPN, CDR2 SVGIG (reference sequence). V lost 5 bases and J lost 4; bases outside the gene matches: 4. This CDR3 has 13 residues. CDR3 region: CAWDRGLNQPQHF. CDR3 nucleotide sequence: TGTGCCTGGGACAGGGGTTTAAATCAGCCCCAGCATTTT.

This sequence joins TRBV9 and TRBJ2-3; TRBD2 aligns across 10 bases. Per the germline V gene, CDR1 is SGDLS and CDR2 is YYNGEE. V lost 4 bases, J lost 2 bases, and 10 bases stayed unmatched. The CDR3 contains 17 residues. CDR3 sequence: CASSFRTSGGLTDTQYF. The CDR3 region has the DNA TGTGCCAGCAGCTTTCGGACTAGCGGCGGTCTCACAGATACGCAGTATTTT.

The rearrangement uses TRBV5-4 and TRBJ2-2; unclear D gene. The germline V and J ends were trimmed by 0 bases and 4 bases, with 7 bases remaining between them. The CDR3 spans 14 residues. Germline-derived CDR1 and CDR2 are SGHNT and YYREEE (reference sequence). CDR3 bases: TGTGCCAGCAGCTTGGTGGGCAGCACCGGGGAGCTGTTTTTT. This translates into CASSLVGSTGELFF.

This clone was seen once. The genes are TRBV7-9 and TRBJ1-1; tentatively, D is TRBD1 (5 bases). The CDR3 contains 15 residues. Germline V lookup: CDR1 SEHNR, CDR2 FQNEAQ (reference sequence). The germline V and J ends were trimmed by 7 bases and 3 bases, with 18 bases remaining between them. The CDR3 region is CASTPRGGTDTEAFF. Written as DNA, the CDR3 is TGTGCCAGCACCCCGCGGGGGGGGACGGACACTGAAGCTTTCTTT.

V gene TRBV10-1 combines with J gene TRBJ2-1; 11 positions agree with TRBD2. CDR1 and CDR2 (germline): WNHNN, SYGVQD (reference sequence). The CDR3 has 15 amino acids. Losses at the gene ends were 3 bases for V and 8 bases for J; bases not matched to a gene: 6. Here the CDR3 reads CASSETSGSRDEQFF. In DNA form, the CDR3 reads TGCGCCAGCAGTGAAACTAGCGGGAGTCGTGATGAGCAGTTCTTC.

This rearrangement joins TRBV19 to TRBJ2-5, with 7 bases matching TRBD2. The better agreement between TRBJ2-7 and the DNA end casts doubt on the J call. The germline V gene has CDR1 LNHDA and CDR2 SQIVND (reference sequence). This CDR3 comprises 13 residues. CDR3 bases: TGTGCCAGTAAGGGAGGGGTCCACTACGAGCAGTACTTC. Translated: CASKGGVHYEQYF.

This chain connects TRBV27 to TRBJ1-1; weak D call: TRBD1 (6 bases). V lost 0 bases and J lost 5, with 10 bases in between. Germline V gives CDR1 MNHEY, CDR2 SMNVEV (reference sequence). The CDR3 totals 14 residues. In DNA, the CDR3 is TGTGCCAGCAGTTTATCAGGGGGTAGGACTGAAGCTTTCTTT. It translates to CASSLSGGRTEAFF.

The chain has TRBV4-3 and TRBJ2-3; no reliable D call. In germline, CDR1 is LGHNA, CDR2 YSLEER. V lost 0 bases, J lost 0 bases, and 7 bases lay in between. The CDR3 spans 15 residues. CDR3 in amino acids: CASSQDPRSTDTQYF. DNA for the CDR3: TGCGCCAGCAGCCAAGACCCTCGTAGCACAGATACGCAGTATTTT.